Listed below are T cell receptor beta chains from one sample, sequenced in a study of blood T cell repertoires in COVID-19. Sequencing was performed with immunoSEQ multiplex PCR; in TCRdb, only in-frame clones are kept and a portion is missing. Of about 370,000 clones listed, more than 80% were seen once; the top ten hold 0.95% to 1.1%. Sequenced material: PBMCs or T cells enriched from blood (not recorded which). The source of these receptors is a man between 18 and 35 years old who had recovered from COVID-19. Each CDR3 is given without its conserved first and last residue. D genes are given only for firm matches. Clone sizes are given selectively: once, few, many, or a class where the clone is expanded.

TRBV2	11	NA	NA	ASSEALSGGYT
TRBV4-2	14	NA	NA	ASSQDYWQGLTEAF
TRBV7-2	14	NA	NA	ASSPRVSSGANVLT
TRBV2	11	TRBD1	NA	ASSLQGANWQY
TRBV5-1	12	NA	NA	ASSLPLEGAEAF
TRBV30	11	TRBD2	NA	AWNSGGTGELF
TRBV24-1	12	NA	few	ATSGPGYDYGYT
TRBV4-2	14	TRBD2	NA	ASSQGTTRSYNEQF
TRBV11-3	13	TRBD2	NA	ASSLVAGAYNEQF
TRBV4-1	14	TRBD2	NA	ASSQVPSGSTDTQY
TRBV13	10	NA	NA	ASSSGEETQY
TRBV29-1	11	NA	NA	SVKGVMNTEAF
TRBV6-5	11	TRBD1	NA	ASGTGNPFEQY
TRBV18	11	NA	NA	ASSEGPGNTIY
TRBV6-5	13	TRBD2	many	ASSPSGGAYNEQF
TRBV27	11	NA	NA	ASSKRENTEAF
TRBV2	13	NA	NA	ASPKGVADTYGYT
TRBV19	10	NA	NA	ASHRGNEKLF
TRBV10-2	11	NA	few	ASSRQENEKLF
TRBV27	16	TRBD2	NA	ASSSRFREREGTGELF
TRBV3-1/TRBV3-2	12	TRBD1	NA	ASSQAGGVYEQY
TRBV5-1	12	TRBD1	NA	ASSTGTGVYGYT
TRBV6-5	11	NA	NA	ASRFGGTDTQY
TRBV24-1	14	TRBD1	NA	ATSGDGTGGSYEQY
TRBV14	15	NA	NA	ASSHYGLSSSYNEQF
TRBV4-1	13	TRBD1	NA	ASSQMGQGGEKLF
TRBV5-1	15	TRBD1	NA	ASSLEKGTGFDYGYT
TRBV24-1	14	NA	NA	ATSKDQARSGTEQF
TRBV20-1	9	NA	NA	SANEIGEQY
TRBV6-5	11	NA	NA	ASSREDNSPLH
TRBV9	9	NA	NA	ASSPSGQQY
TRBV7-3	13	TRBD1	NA	ASSKDRGDYSPLH
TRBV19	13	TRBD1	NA	ASSLGTGRGEPQH
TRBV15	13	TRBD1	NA	ATSRNPGQQETQY
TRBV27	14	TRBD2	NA	ASSTPRDYYTGELF
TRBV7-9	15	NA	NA	ASSWAPGHHRDTEAF
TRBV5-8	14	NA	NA	ASSLVVSGMNTEAF
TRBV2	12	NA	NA	ASRARGGNTEAF
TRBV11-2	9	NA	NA	ASSRNGVYT
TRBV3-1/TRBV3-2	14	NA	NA	ASSPEDGSSYNEQF
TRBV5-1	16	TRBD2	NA	ASSLELAGATNTGELF
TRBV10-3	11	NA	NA	AISETATYEQY
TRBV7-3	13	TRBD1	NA	ASSSLPGTGLEQY
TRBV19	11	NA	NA	ASSTGPNYGYT
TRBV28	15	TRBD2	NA	ASSLPRGGTPSSTQY
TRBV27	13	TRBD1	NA	ASCLAGTGPYEQY
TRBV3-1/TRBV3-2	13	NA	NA	ASSQVPQGGYEQY
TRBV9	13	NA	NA	ASTPGVNSNQPQH
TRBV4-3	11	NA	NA	ASSRGESYEQY
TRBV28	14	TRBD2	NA	ASRLPLAGQADTQY